This TCR beta chain is from a study of graft-versus-host responses after intestinal transplantation. Libraries were prepared by immunoSEQ multiplex PCR; TCRdb keeps only in-frame clonotypes and omits some of them. The data hold 75,000 to 100,000 clones, with more than 85% observed a single time. This CDR3 is 14 amino acids long. The V segment lost 4 bases and the J segment 6 bases; nucleotides outside the gene matches: 4. Germline-derived CDR1 and CDR2 are SNHLY and FYNNEI. On this clone: Its target is not known.

Study-level results: Circulating GvH clones peaking coincided with falling HvG clones soon after transplant. Some GvH clones were seen earlier in gut or blood, suggesting intestinal origin.

J is TRBJ2-5 and V is TRBV2, with 11 bases lining up with TRBD1. The receptor's source is a human donor who received an intestinal transplant. The sequenced sample was unstimulated CD4+ T cells sorted from spleen or lymph node cells, obtained before intestinal transplant. The chain's CDR3 is CASSAGQGAKTQYF. The CDR3 DNA sequence: TGTGCCAGCAGTGCTGGACAGGGGGCGAAGACCCAGTACTTC.